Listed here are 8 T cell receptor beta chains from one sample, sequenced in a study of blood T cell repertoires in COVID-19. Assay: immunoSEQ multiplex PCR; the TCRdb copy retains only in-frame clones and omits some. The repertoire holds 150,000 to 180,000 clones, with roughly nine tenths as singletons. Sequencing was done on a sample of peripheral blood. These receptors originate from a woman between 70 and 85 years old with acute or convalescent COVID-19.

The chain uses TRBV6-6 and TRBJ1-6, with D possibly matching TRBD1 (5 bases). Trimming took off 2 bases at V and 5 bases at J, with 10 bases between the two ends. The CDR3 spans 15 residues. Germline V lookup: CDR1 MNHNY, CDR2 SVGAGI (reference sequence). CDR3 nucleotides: TGTGCCAGCAGTTACGTGGGGCAGAATAATTCACCCCTCCACTTT. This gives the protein CASSYVGQNNSPLHF.

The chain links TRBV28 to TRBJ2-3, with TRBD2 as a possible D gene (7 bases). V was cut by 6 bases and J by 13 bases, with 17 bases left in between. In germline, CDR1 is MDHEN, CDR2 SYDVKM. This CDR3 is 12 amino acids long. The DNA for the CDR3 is TGTGCCAGCAGCGGGGGAGGGGGACGAAAGTATTTT. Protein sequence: CASSGGGGRKYF.

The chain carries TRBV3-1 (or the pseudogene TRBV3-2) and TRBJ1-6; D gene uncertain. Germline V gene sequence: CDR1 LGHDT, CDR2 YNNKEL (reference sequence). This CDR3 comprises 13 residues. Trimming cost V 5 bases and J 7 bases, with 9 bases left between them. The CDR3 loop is CASSARSNSPLHF. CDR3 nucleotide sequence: TGTGCCAGCAGCGCTCGGAGCAATTCACCCCTCCACTTT.

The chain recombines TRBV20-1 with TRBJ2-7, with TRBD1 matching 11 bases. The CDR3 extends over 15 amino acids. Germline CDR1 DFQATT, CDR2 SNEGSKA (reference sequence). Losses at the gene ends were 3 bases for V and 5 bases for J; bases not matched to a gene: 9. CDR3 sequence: CSASYGTGGEDEQYF. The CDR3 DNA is TGCAGTGCTAGTTACGGGACAGGGGGGGAAGACGAGCAGTACTTC.

The CDR3 spells CASSLVGRGHLYNSPLHF. The CDR3, as DNA: TGTGCCAGCAGCTTAGTGGGAAGGGGGCACCTCTATAATTCACCCCTCCACTTT. The V call is TRBV7-2, the J call TRBJ1-6, with 7 bases lining up with TRBD1. V lost 1 base, J lost 3 bases, and 9 bases stayed unmatched. CDR3 size: 18 residues. The germline CDR1 and CDR2 sequences are SGHTA and FQGNSA.

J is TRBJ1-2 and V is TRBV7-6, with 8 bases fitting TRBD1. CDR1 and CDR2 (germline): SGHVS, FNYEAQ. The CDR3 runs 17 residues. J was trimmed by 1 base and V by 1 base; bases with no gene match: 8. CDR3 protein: CASSLGTRTGSNYGYTF. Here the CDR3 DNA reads TGTGCCAGCAGCTTAGGGACCCGGACAGGGAGTAACTATGGCTACACCTTC.

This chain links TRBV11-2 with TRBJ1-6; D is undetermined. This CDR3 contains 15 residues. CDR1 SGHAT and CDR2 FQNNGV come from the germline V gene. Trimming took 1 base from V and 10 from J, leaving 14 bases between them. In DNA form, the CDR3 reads TGTGCCAGCAGCTTAGGCCCCGGGGAGAGGTCACCCCTCCACTTT. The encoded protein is CASSLGPGERSPLHF.

The CDR3 is CASRPPRGARNEQFF. In DNA form, the CDR3 reads TGTGCCAGTAGGCCCCCGCGGGGGGCACGGAATGAGCAGTTCTTC. The chain has TRBV19 and TRBJ2-1, with 8 bases identical to TRBD2. Germline assignment: CDR1 LNHDA and CDR2 SQIVND (reference sequence). V shed 6 bases and J 7 bases; nucleotides not matched to a gene: 11. This CDR3 spans 15 amino acids.